Each of the 18 T cell receptor beta chains below was sequenced from the same sample in a study of tumor and adjacent non-tumor tissue in lung cancer (dated by TCRdb to the late 2010s). RNA was extracted from bulk unsorted tissue and checked for quality with a NanoDrop ND-1000 and an Agilent 2100. For the normal lung samples, distant non-tumor tissue was collected more than 3 cm away from the tumor edge. Libraries were prepared through multiplex PCR. Sequencing used an Illumina HiSeq 2500. TCRbeta libraries were constructed through three rounds of nested PCR with primers (Table S4) according to protocols adapted from ARM-PCR. TCRdb reworked the public reads: Q25 trimming with fastp, MiXCR clone assembly, productive beta chains retained. Each record represents a unique CDR3 protein, reported with the most common genes and DNA among its rows. The sample table contains over 100,000 distinct CDR3 sequences; only one count was recorded for 50% to 70% of them. In total, the top ten clones hold over 15% of the sample.

The sequenced sample was distant non-tumor lung tissue. The receptors derive from a man aged 55-75 years with non-small cell lung cancer.

With regard to this clonotype: Germline and junction disagree at one end, which may indicate a read error. The chain combines TRBV4-2 with TRBJ1-1; D is unresolved. Germline V gene sequence: CDR1 LGHNA, CDR2 YNFKEQ. The CDR3 is 14 residues long. In DNA, the CDR3 is TGTGCCATCAGCCAAGATCCCCGGGGCACTGAAGCTTTCTTT. Translated, it gives CAISQDPRGTEAFF.

On this clonotype: A much bigger clone sits one base away, suggesting this may be a read error. The V and J genes are TRBV5-4 and TRBJ2-2; no reliable D call. The CDR3 spans 14 residues. V shed 4 bases and J shed 4 bases, with 11 bases lying between them. Germline V gives CDR1 SGHNT, CDR2 YYREEE (reference sequence). CDR3 region: CASSPLRCTGELFF. For the CDR3, the DNA is TGTGCCAGCAGCCCCTTACGGTGCACCGGGGAGCTGTTTTTT.

This clonotype showed up many times. The rearrangement joins TRBV13 to TRBJ2-1, with D perhaps matching TRBD2 (6 bases). V was pared by 2 bases and J by 8 bases, with 13 bases between. The CDR3 consists of 14 residues. Per germline, CDR1 PRHDT and CDR2 FYEKMQ (reference sequence). The CDR3 spells CASSLRGGADEQFF. Written as DNA, the CDR3 is TGTGCCAGCAGCTTACGTGGAGGGGCGGATGAGCAGTTCTTC.

As regards this clonotype: Since a much larger clone is just one base distant, this may be a read error. The chain is built from TRBV30 and TRBJ2-1; the match to TRBD2 covers 8 bases. Germline lookup yields CDR1 GTSNPN and CDR2 SVGIG (reference sequence). CDR3 length: 13 residues. After removal of 2 bases from V and 7 bases from J, the junction contained 4 bases not matched to a gene. The CDR3 here is CAWSQAGANEQFF. CDR3 nucleotides: TGTGCCTGGAGTCAAGCGGGAGCTAATGAGCAGTTCTTC.

Many counts were recorded for this clonotype. The V and J genes are TRBV6-1 and TRBJ1-2; D possibly corresponds to TRBD1 (5 bases). Germline V gene sequence: CDR1 MNHNS, CDR2 SASEGT. Trimming pared 0 bases from V and 4 bases from J, leaving 15 bases between. This CDR3 contains 16 residues. The CDR3 sequence: CASSEAHSGTAYGYTF. The CDR3 DNA follows: TGTGCCAGCAGTGAAGCGCATTCAGGGACGGCCTATGGCTACACCTTC.

Comments on this clonotype: Likely a read error: the CDR3 ends without its conserved phenylalanine or tryptophan. The chain combines TRBV11-2 with TRBJ2-1; tentatively, D is TRBD1 (5 bases). This CDR3 region has 14 residues. CDR1 and CDR2 from the germline V gene are SGHAT and FQNNGV. CDR3 loop: CASSSVPSGAKQFL. DNA for the CDR3: TGTGCCAGTAGCTCCGTTCCGAGTGGGGCCAAGCAGTTCCTC.

This clonotype occurred many times. The V and J genes are TRBV6-5 and TRBJ2-3; weak D call: TRBD2 (6 bases). Germline V gene data show CDR1 as MNHEY and CDR2 as SVGAGI. CDR3 length: 12 amino acids. Deletions cut 6 bases from V and 13 bases from J, with 17 bases between. Written as DNA, the CDR3 is TGTGCCAGCAGGCTGGGACTGGGAATGGAGTATTTT. Protein sequence: CASRLGLGMEYF.

As for this clonotype: Sequence at one end of the junction differs from germline and may be a read error. V gene TRBV29-1 combines with J gene TRBJ2-1; possibly TRBD1 for D (6 bases). The CDR3 length is 16 residues. CDR1 is SQVTM, CDR2 ANQGSEA, per germline. CDR3 residues: CGANEATQGGMCEQCF. The CDR3 DNA is TGCGGCGCTAACGAGGCCACACAGGGTGGCATGTGTGAGCAGTGCTTC.

This clonotype was seen only once. At one end, the junction sequence differs from germline, possibly due to a read error. This chain links TRBV28 with TRBJ1-1, with 8 bases lining up with TRBD1. The CDR3 spans 14 residues. Germline lookup yields CDR1 MDHEN and CDR2 SYDVKM. The CDR3 nucleotides read TGTACCAGCAGTTACAGGGGGAAGAACACTGAAGCTTTCTTT. Its protein is CTSSYRGKNTEAFF.

This clonotype was recorded many times. J is TRBJ2-1 and V is TRBV18, with 10 bases that match TRBD2. Trimming took 6 bases from V and 4 from J; bases not matched to a gene: 12. There are 17 residues in the CDR3. From germline, CDR1 is KGHSH and CDR2 LQKENI. The CDR3 DNA reads TGTGCCAGCTCCCTTAGACTTGGGACTAGCGTTTACAATGAGCAGTTCTTC. This encodes CASSLRLGTSVYNEQFF.

This clonotype has a count of ten or more. This rearrangement joins TRBV20-1 to TRBJ2-7; 10 bases line up with TRBD2. Per the germline V gene, CDR1 is DFQATT and CDR2 is SNEGSKA (reference sequence). The CDR3 is 15 residues long. V gave up 1 base and J gave up 3 bases; unmatched junction bases: 6. The CDR3 bases are TGCAGTGCTAGAGGTCCCGGGACTAGCGTCTACGAGCAGTACTTC. Its protein product is CSARGPGTSVYEQYF.

This clonotype has a single count. The gene calls are TRBV30 and TRBJ2-6; D not certain. The CDR3 runs 13 residues. V was trimmed by 7 bases and J by 0 bases, leaving 7 bases between them. Looked up from germline, CDR1 is GTSNPN and CDR2 is SVGIG (reference sequence). The CDR3 DNA follows: TGTGCCTCAACTGCCTCTGGGGCCAACGTCCTGACTTTC. This codes for CASTASGANVLTF.

On this clonotype itself: As the CDR3 is not closed by the conserved phenylalanine or tryptophan, this likely results from a read error. CDR3 residues: CASSARTGLNQTQHL. CDR3 DNA: TGTGCCAGCAGTGCCCGGACAGGACTTAATCAGACCCAGCATCTT. The J gene is TRBJ1-5, the V gene TRBV28; 7 bases are shared with TRBD1. Per germline, CDR1 MDHEN and CDR2 SYDVKM. CDR3 length equals 15 residues.

Turning to this clonotype: At one end the junction does not follow the germline gene, possibly because of a read error. The gene calls are TRBV28 and TRBJ2-2; D may correspond to TRBD1 or TRBD2 (5 bases each). CDR1 is MDHEN and CDR2 is SYDVKM in the germline V gene. The CDR3 covers 14 residues. The CDR3 bases are TGTGTCAGCATAGGGACGCTCAACACTGTGGAGCTGTTTTTT. Encoded protein: CVSIGTLNTVELFF.

On this clonotype: The junction departs from the called germline gene at one end, perhaps through a read error. This chain connects TRBV11-2 to TRBJ2-1, with D hard to call. Germline V gene sequence: CDR1 SGHAT, CDR2 FQNNGV. The CDR3 runs 17 residues. The CDR3 loop reads CGSDLQPPSSSYNEQFF. The CDR3 DNA is TGTGGCAGCGACCTCCAACCACCCTCGAGCTCCTACAATGAGCAGTTCTTC.

Of note for this clonotype: A junction end diverges from the germline sequence, so it may reflect a read error. The rearrangement joins TRBV29-1 to TRBJ2-4; D not certain. Germline assignment: CDR1 SQVTM and CDR2 ANQGSEA. The CDR3 sequence is 14 residues long. The CDR3 nucleotides are TGCAGCGTCGGGCCGGTCCTTGCCAAAAACGTTCAGTACTTC. This sequence encodes CSVGPVLAKNVQYF.

This clonotype was counted between two and nine times. The J gene is TRBJ2-1, the V gene TRBV20-1, with 12 bases fitting TRBD2. This CDR3 comprises 15 residues. Germline V gives CDR1 DFQATT, CDR2 SNEGSKA (reference sequence). The trim removed 0 bases at V and 10 bases at J, leaving 7 bases unmatched. The CDR3 sequence is CSARDQLAGGREQFF. The CDR3 bases are TGCAGTGCTAGAGATCAGCTAGCGGGGGGGCGAGAGCAGTTCTTC.

The chain employs TRBV10-2 and TRBJ1-4; D is undetermined. CDR1 and CDR2 (germline): WSHSY, SAAADI. CDR3 length equals 14 residues. Deletions cut 6 bases from V and 4 bases from J, with 12 bases between. CDR3 DNA: TGCGCCAGCAGGGGTGGCGCAATTAATGAAAAACTGTTTTTT. It translates to CASRGGAINEKLFF.